This TCR beta chain was captured in a study of T cell responses to AZD1222 COVID-19 vaccine. Only in-frame clones appear in the TCRdb table, and some are missing; sequencing was by immunoSEQ multiplex PCR. This table holds approximately 140,000 clones, approximately 94% found once. Germline V gives CDR1 SGHVS, CDR2 FNYEAQ. This CDR3 is built from 17 residues. Trimming took 5 bases from V and 1 from J; bases not matched to a gene: 10. V is TRBV7-6 and J is TRBJ1-4; 7 positions agree with TRBD1. The clonotype comes from an adult in good health. Source: peripheral blood, taken on day 0 of AZD1222 vaccination. This CDR3 reads CASSPTGFVGTNEKLFF. CDR3 sequence (DNA): TGTGCCAGCAGCCCGACAGGGTTTGTTGGAACTAATGAAAAACTGTTTTTT.